The source of this T cell receptor beta chain is a study of T cells in localized non-small cell lung cancer. Produced via immunoSEQ multiplex PCR; TCRdb's table is partial and in-frame only. This table has about 21,000 clones, approximately 88% appearing once. V lost 5 bases and J lost 8, with 16 bases in between. The CDR3 covers 15 residues. CDR1 and CDR2 (germline): SEHNR, FQNEAQ (reference sequence). The sequence was collected from a male donor older than 55 with stage II lung adenocarcinoma. The genes are TRBV7-9 and TRBJ1-6; D unclear. The material sequenced was peripheral blood mononuclear cells, taken before any cancer treatment. The CDR3 region is CASSPTRAGDSPLHF. The DNA for the CDR3 is TGTGCCAGCAGCCCTACCCGGGCTGGGGATTCACCCCTCCACTTT.